This T cell receptor (beta chain) was captured in a study of blood T cell repertoires in COVID-19. The wider study: The United States, Italy and Spain were the sources of the acute and convalescent COVID-19 samples.

The length of the CDR3 is 13 residues. Germline V gives CDR1 SGHKS, CDR2 YYEKEE (reference sequence). Trimming pared 2 bases from V and 6 bases from J, leaving 11 bases between. In the original processing: Reference gene primer amplification in the assay estimated nucleated cell counts. Assay: immunoSEQ multiplex PCR; the TCRdb copy retains only in-frame clones and omits some. V and J calls and clone size are as listed in that table; D and trimming were resolved from the DNA. The sample has 100,000 to 120,000 clones, over 75% seen once. The chain recombines TRBV5-5 with TRBJ1-1, with a weak D call TRBD1 (6 bases). The receptor was isolated from a woman older than 75 with active or convalescent COVID-19. The sample consisted of peripheral blood. This chain's CDR3 is CASSFPGVPEAFF. Here the CDR3 DNA reads TGTGCCAGCAGCTTTCCAGGGGTCCCTGAAGCTTTCTTT.